One sample yielded the 7 T cell receptor beta chains listed below, sequenced in a study of STAT5B mutations in CD4+ large granular lymphocyte leukemia. Some clones are missing from TCRdb's copy, which holds only in-frame ones; the method was immunoSEQ multiplex PCR. This repertoire shows about 6,300 clones, 74% found once; its top ten account for about 1.9%. The sequencing input was PBMCs. The receptors were sampled from a woman in her seventies with CD4+ T-cell large granular lymphocyte leukemia.

This sequence joins TRBV7-2 and TRBJ2-1; no reliable D call. Germline CDR1 is SGHTA and CDR2 is FQGNSA. Trimming removed 1 base from V and 6 bases from J, with 13 bases in between. The CDR3 has 15 amino acids. This chain's CDR3 is CASSLGRSFANEQFF. The CDR3 region has the DNA TGTGCCAGCAGCTTAGGGCGGTCTTTCGCCAATGAGCAGTTCTTC.

The chain couples TRBV9 to TRBJ1-5; 7 bases line up with TRBD1. Germline values: CDR1 SGDLS, CDR2 YYNGEE. Germline trimming cut 3 bases from V and 5 bases from J; bases unmatched to any gene: 8. The CDR3 length is 15 residues. CDR3 sequence: CASSGDTGADQPQHF. The CDR3 region has the DNA TGTGCCAGCAGCGGGGATACAGGGGCGGATCAGCCCCAGCATTTT.

This clone was picked up a small number of times. The V and J genes are TRBV4-1 and TRBJ1-1; D uncertain. V dropped 0 bases and J dropped 3 bases, with 11 bases sitting between them. The CDR3 runs to 15 residues. Germline CDR1 MGHRA, CDR2 YSYEKL. This chain's CDR3 is CASSQDRAGDTEAFF. The DNA for the CDR3 is TGCGCCAGCAGCCAAGATCGGGCGGGAGACACTGAAGCTTTCTTT.

CDR3: CASSFRGGQRDTQYF. CDR3 sequence (DNA): TGTGCCAGCAGCTTTCGCGGGGGCCAGAGAGATACGCAGTATTTT. V gene TRBV5-4 combines with J gene TRBJ2-3, with D tentatively TRBD2 (7 bases). V was trimmed by 2 bases and J by 5 bases, leaving 15 bases between them. The CDR3 sequence is 15 residues long. Per the germline V gene, CDR1 is SGHNT and CDR2 is YYREEE (reference sequence).

The chain employs TRBV6-1 and TRBJ1-5; D remains unclear. This CDR3 contains 13 residues. The germline CDR1 and CDR2 sequences are MNHNS and SASEGT. Trimming removed 2 bases at V and 7 bases at J, with 9 bases between. This CDR3 reads CASSETRWQPQHF. CDR3 sequence (DNA): TGTGCCAGCAGTGAAACCCGGTGGCAGCCCCAGCATTTT.

CDR3 residues: CASSPRAGDTQYF. CDR3 sequence (DNA): TGTGCCAGCAGCCCTCGGGCGGGAGATACGCAGTATTTT. The chain has TRBV7-3 and TRBJ2-3, with D possibly TRBD2 on 5 matching bases. This CDR3 is 13 amino acids long. V gave up 5 bases and J gave up 5 bases, with 11 bases separating them. CDR1 is SGHTA and CDR2 is FQGTGA in the germline V gene.

The V and J genes are TRBV5-1 and TRBJ1-1; unclear D gene. Germline assignment: CDR1 SGHRS and CDR2 YFSETQ. The CDR3 has 12 amino acids. Trimming pared 5 bases from V and 5 bases from J, leaving 10 bases between. The CDR3 DNA is TGCGCCAGCAGGAAGGATCAGACTGAAGCTTTCTTT. Encoded protein: CASRKDQTEAFF.